What follows are 6 T cell receptor beta chains derived from one specimen sequenced in a study of T cell repertoires in cytomegalovirus infection. The antigens of these receptors remain unknown. TCRdb re-called the reads through MiXCR, storing one row per CDR3 protein. The data show about 220,000 distinct CDR3 sequences, approximately 38% seen once. This sample comprised CD8+ T cells from cultured PBMCs, obtained from culture after CMV antigen stimulation. These receptors were obtained from a human donor in good health (CMV status not recorded). Some clones in this sample may be carry-over from other donors' samples.

A few counts support this clonotype. V usage is TRBV20-1 and J usage is TRBJ1-5; D is uncertain. The CDR3 covers 20 residues. V was clipped by 4 bases and J by 3 bases, with 31 bases between them. Per germline, CDR1 DFQATT and CDR2 SNEGSKA (reference sequence). CDR3: CSANGAAKGWAGIDNQPQHF. The CDR3 DNA reads TGCAGTGCTAATGGCGCCGCTAAGGGTTGGGCCGGGATTGACAATCAGCCCCAGCATTTT.

The chain has TRBV19 and TRBJ2-5; tentatively, D is TRBD2 (6 bases). V was cut by 7 bases and J by 2 bases, with 20 bases left in between. The CDR3 runs to 16 residues. From germline, CDR1 is LNHDA and CDR2 SQIVND (reference sequence). The CDR3 DNA reads as TGTGCCAGTACCCTAAGCGCGGGGCGCCCTCAAGAGACCCAGTACTTC. It specifies CASTLSAGRPQETQYF.

The V call is TRBV7-9, the J call TRBJ2-2; TRBD2 agrees at 9 bases. Germline-derived CDR1 and CDR2 are SEHNR and FQNEAQ (reference sequence). The length of the CDR3 is 17 residues. After removal of 8 bases from V and 0 bases from J, the junction contained 10 bases not matched to a gene. CDR3 coding DNA: TGTGCCAGCCGATTAGGGCTAGCGGGGTCGAACACCGGGGAGCTGTTTTTT. Protein product: CASRLGLAGSNTGELFF.

The chain carries TRBV5-1 and TRBJ1-2, with TRBD1 matching 7 bases. J was trimmed by 4 bases and V by 4 bases; bases with no gene match: 10. Germline values: CDR1 SGHRS, CDR2 YFSETQ. There are 15 residues in the CDR3. In DNA form, the CDR3 reads TGCGCCAGCAGCACCTCTGACAGGGATCGCTATGGCTACACCTTC. This gives the protein CASSTSDRDRYGYTF.

The chain couples TRBV28 to TRBJ1-1, with TRBD1 matching 11 bases. The germline gives CDR1 MDHEN, CDR2 SYDVKM. Unmatched junction bases numbered 3, after V lost 3 bases and J lost 6 bases. The CDR3 totals 14 residues. The CDR3 coding sequence is TGTGCCAGCAGTTTGATGGGACAGGGGGCTGAAGCTTTCTTT. Its translation is CASSLMGQGAEAFF. The full variable domain, in which reference TRBV28 and TRBJ1-1 provide the parts outside the CDR3, is DVKVTQSSRYLVKRTGEKVFLECVQDMDHENMFWYRQDPGLGLRLIYFSYDVKMKEKGDIPEGYSVSREKKERFSLILESASTNQTSMYLCASSLMGQGAEAFFGQGTRLTVV.

J is TRBJ2-2 and V is TRBV27; 7 bases agree with TRBD1. J was trimmed by 6 bases and V by 6 bases; bases with no gene match: 1. This CDR3 is 12 amino acids long. Germline CDR1 is MNHEY and CDR2 is SMNVEV (reference sequence). CDR3 bases: TGTGCCAGCAGGACAGGGCCCGGGGAGCTGTTTTTT. It specifies CASRTGPGELFF.